The sequence of this T cell receptor beta chain was determined in a study of radiation and T cells in renal cell carcinoma. Time point defined: baseline pretreatment blood. Treatment defined: 15 Gy SBRT to primary tumor, nephrectomy 4 weeks later. Clear cell pathology was present in this patient's renal cell carcinoma. In germline, CDR1 is MNHEY, CDR2 SMNVEV (reference sequence). This CDR3 is 17 amino acids long. Unmatched junction bases numbered 8, after V lost 4 bases and J lost 2 bases. Here immunoSEQ multiplex PCR was the method, and the copy in TCRdb shows in-frame clones only, minus some. The sample holds more than 95,000 clones, roughly 80% seen once. A word on this clone: Its cognate antigen is unknown.

Study conclusions and caveats: In blood, top tumor clones expanded by 2 weeks, shrinking by 4.

The genes are TRBV27 and TRBJ2-5; TRBD2 matches 12 bases. The receptor was derived from a woman aged 55-69 years with renal cell carcinoma. The sample consisted of blood, taken from a patient whose treatment included radiotherapy and nephrectomy. The DNA for the CDR3 is TGTGCCAGCAGTTCCATCCTTGGACTAGCGGGGCAAGAGACCCAGTACTTC. Its translation: CASSSILGLAGQETQYF.